This T cell receptor (beta chain) was found in a study of cytomegalovirus exposure and HLA in healthy donors. The PCR made use of 60 Vbeta and 13 Jbeta primers. Sequencing was performed with immunoSEQ multiplex PCR; in TCRdb, only in-frame clones are kept and a portion is missing. The repertoire holds some 160,000 clones, with roughly 83% as singletons. The receptor was derived from a woman aged 18-29 years in good health and CMV-seronegative. The sequenced sample was PBMCs.

The CDR3 DNA reads TGTGCCAGTAGTCCACGGACAGGGGATGGCTACACCTTC. Its protein is CASSPRTGDGYTF. The J gene is TRBJ1-2, the V gene TRBV19, with TRBD1 identical over 9 bases. From germline, CDR1 is LNHDA and CDR2 SQIVND (reference sequence). The CDR3 loop spans 13 amino acids. The V gene end was trimmed by 5 bases and the J gene end by 6 bases; junction bases not matched to a gene: 4.